Shown below are 25 T cell receptor beta chains from a single sample sequenced in a study of cytomegalovirus exposure and HLA in healthy donors. The study ran its PCR with 60 Vbeta and 13 Jbeta primers. TCRdb keeps only in-frame clones here, not all; method: immunoSEQ multiplex PCR. The table has around 180,000 clones, about three quarters seen once. The sequenced material came from PBMCs. These receptors all stem from a woman aged 40-49 years in good health and CMV-seronegative.

The rearrangement joins TRBV10-3 to TRBJ1-2; D gene ambiguous. Germline CDR1 reads ENHRY; CDR2 reads SYGVKD. This CDR3 is 14 amino acids long. V lost 4 bases and J 0 bases, leaving 9 bases between the germline ends. The CDR3 here is CAISVTDTNYGYTF. DNA for the CDR3: TGTGCCATCAGTGTCACAGATACTAACTATGGCTACACCTTC.

The chain joins TRBV11-2 to TRBJ2-3, with TRBD2 as a possible D gene (5 bases). CDR3 size: 16 residues. Trimming left V 1 base short and J 4 bases short, with 15 bases between. Germline V gene lookup returns CDR1 SGHAT and CDR2 FQNNGV. The CDR3 DNA follows: TGTGCCAGCAGCTTAGGGACTCCTGAGGGTGCAGATACGCAGTATTTT. This sequence encodes CASSLGTPEGADTQYF.

The chain has TRBV19 and TRBJ2-4, with 9 bases lining up with TRBD2. The CDR3 sequence is 17 residues long. Germline lookup yields CDR1 LNHDA and CDR2 SQIVND (reference sequence). J lost 2 bases, V lost 6 bases, and 11 bases had no gene match. The chain's CDR3 is CASSPSGLAGTKNIQYF. CDR3 sequence (DNA): TGTGCCAGTAGCCCCTCTGGGCTAGCGGGGACCAAAAACATTCAGTACTTC.

This chain joins TRBV11-2 and TRBJ1-2; D might be TRBD1 (6 bases). Between the trimmed V and J ends, which lost 0 bases and 5 bases, there was a span of 16 bases. Germline values: CDR1 SGHAT, CDR2 FQNNGV. The CDR3 spans 16 residues. The CDR3 sequence: CASSLENRVLRYGYTF. Here the CDR3 DNA reads TGTGCCAGCAGCTTAGAAAACAGGGTTTTGAGATATGGCTACACCTTC. Based on the CDR3 plus reference TRBV11-2 and TRBJ1-2, the full variable domain is EAGVAQSPRYKIIEKRQSVAFWCNPISGHATLYWYQQILGQGPKLLIQFQNNGVVDDSQLPKDRFSAERLKGVDSTLKIQPAKLEDSAVYLCASSLENRVLRYGYTFGSGTRLTVV.

This clone was recorded a few times. The chain's CDR3 is CASSPIAVISYNEQFF. In DNA, the CDR3 is TGTGCCAGTAGTCCAATAGCGGTAATCTCCTACAATGAGCAGTTCTTC. The rearrangement uses TRBV19 and TRBJ2-1; D possibly corresponds to TRBD2 (6 bases). The germline V gene encodes CDR1 LNHDA and CDR2 SQIVND (reference sequence). Trimming removed 5 bases at V and 0 bases at J, with 14 bases between. This CDR3 has 16 amino acids.

The V and J genes are TRBV5-5 and TRBJ2-7; D is ambiguous. Germline V gene data show CDR1 as SGHKS and CDR2 as YYEKEE (reference sequence). V shed 4 bases and J shed 0 bases, with 8 bases lying between them. CDR3 length: 13 amino acids. The CDR3 reads CASSQTLSYEQYV. In nucleotides, the CDR3 is TGTGCCAGCAGCCAGACACTCTCCTACGAGCAGTACGTC.

This rearrangement joins TRBV10-3 to TRBJ1-1; TRBD1 agrees at 9 bases. The trim removed 10 bases at V and 3 bases at J, leaving 6 bases unmatched. The CDR3 contains 13 residues. CDR1 ENHRY and CDR2 SYGVKD come from the germline V gene. The CDR3 loop reads CATYRTGDTEAFF. CDR3 nucleotide sequence: TGTGCCACCTACCGGACAGGGGACACTGAAGCTTTCTTT.

This chain connects TRBV7-2 to TRBJ2-2, with D possibly matching TRBD1 (6 bases). The CDR3 has 15 residues. Germline V gene data show CDR1 as SGHTA and CDR2 as FQGNSA. V was clipped by 4 bases and J by 0 bases, with 9 bases between them. The CDR3: CASSSGTTNTGELFF. CDR3 DNA: TGTGCCAGCAGCTCCGGGACAACGAACACCGGGGAGCTGTTTTTT.

This clone occurred a few times. This chain connects TRBV5-1 to TRBJ1-2; 10 nucleotides match TRBD1. In germline, CDR1 is SGHRS, CDR2 YFSETQ. The CDR3 length is 17 residues. V shed 4 bases and J 7 bases; nucleotides not matched to a gene: 16. The CDR3 region has the DNA TGCGCCAGCAGCGGACAGGGGGGGAGCTCGATTCCCGCTGGCTACACCTTC. As protein: CASSGQGGSSIPAGYTF.

The V and J genes are TRBV6-1 and TRBJ1-1; D gene uncertain. Trimming pared 6 bases from V and 2 bases from J, leaving 10 bases between. The CDR3 extends over 13 amino acids. CDR1 MNHNS and CDR2 SASEGT come from the germline V gene. DNA for the CDR3: TGTGCCAGCAGCAACACACTAAACACTGAAGCTTTCTTT. Its protein product is CASSNTLNTEAFF.

The J gene is TRBJ2-2, the V gene TRBV7-9; 9 bases line up with TRBD2. Germline values: CDR1 SEHNR, CDR2 FQNEAQ (reference sequence). V shed 1 base and J 7 bases; nucleotides not matched to a gene: 4. The CDR3 covers 15 residues. The CDR3 region has the DNA TGTGCCAGCAGCTTAGGACTAGCGGCTAACGGGGAGCTGTTTTTT. Its protein is CASSLGLAANGELFF.

The chain has TRBV5-8 and TRBJ1-1, with D uncertain. Trimming took 2 bases from V and 0 from J, leaving 11 bases between them. The CDR3 consists of 15 residues. Germline V gene sequence: CDR1 SGHTS, CDR2 YDEGEE. The CDR3 protein is CASSFRLIVNTEAFF. The CDR3 coding sequence is TGTGCCAGCAGCTTCAGACTGATAGTGAACACTGAAGCTTTCTTT.

This clone was observed once. The chain carries TRBV13 and TRBJ1-4; 7 positions match TRBD1. Germline V CDR1 and CDR2: PRHDT, FYEKMQ (reference sequence). J lost 8 bases, V lost 3 bases, and 6 bases had no gene match. This CDR3 spans 14 amino acids. The CDR3 region has the DNA TGTGCCAGCAGCTTTGGGACAGCCGGAGAAAAACTGTTTTTT. Protein product: CASSFGTAGEKLFF.

The chain is built from TRBV11-3 and TRBJ2-7; TRBD2 matches at 11 bases. The CDR3 runs 18 residues. Germline V gene lookup returns CDR1 SGHNT and CDR2 YENEEA. V was clipped by 4 bases and J by 5 bases; unmatched bases: 16. CDR3 in DNA: TGTGCCAGCAGCTCGGGTGGTGGGGTAGCGGGAGGGTTAAACGAGCAGTACTTC. Protein product: CASSSGGGVAGGLNEQYF.

The rearrangement uses TRBV7-2 and TRBJ1-3; 11 bases align to TRBD1. Germline loops: CDR1 SGHTA, CDR2 FQGNSA. The junction had 15 bases not matched to a gene; V was cut back by 5 bases and J by 3 bases. This CDR3 comprises 19 residues. Here the CDR3 reads CASSPRDRGGVKGGNTIYF. CDR3 coding DNA: TGTGCCAGCAGCCCCCGGGACAGGGGGGGAGTTAAGGGTGGAAACACCATATATTTT.

The rearrangement links TRBV6-5 to TRBJ2-7; TRBD1 aligns across 7 bases. CDR1 is MNHEY and CDR2 is SVGAGI in the germline V gene. This CDR3 has 15 amino acids. Trimming took 6 bases from V and 2 from J; bases not matched to a gene: 10. The CDR3 DNA reads as TGTGCCAGCAGACCTGAGTCCGGGACAGCCTACGAGCAGTACGTC. The encoded protein is CASRPESGTAYEQYV.

The chain uses TRBV19 and TRBJ2-4; the match to TRBD1 covers 9 bases. In germline, CDR1 is LNHDA, CDR2 SQIVND (reference sequence). CDR3 length equals 16 residues. The trim removed 1 base at V and 2 bases at J, leaving 3 bases unmatched. The CDR3 loop reads CASSIGDRVTKNIQYF. The CDR3 DNA follows: TGTGCCAGTAGTATAGGGGACAGGGTCACCAAAAACATTCAGTACTTC.

This clone has just one count. This rearrangement joins TRBV5-1 to TRBJ2-1, with 10 bases lining up with TRBD2. Germline CDR1 SGHRS, CDR2 YFSETQ. Trimming at V came to 1 base and at J to 9 bases, leaving 10 bases not matched to a gene. This CDR3 has 16 amino acids. CDR3 coding DNA: TGCGCCAGCAGCTTGTATCCTAGCGGGAGTATGGGTGAGCAGTTCTTC. Translated: CASSLYPSGSMGEQFF.

The V and J genes are TRBV6-5 and TRBJ1-2; 9 nucleotides match TRBD1. After removal of 2 bases from V and 3 bases from J, the junction contained 7 bases not matched to a gene. The V gene's germline CDR1 is MNHEY and CDR2 SVGAGI. The CDR3 has 16 residues. CDR3 bases: TGTGCCAGCAGTTACCACTCGGACAGGGGAGACTATGGCTACACCTTC. Amino acids: CASSYHSDRGDYGYTF.

The chain has TRBV5-6 and TRBJ2-1, with D possibly TRBD1 on 6 matching bases. Trimming took off 0 bases at V and 3 bases at J, with 13 bases between the two ends. This CDR3 has 16 residues. CDR1 is SGHDT, CDR2 YYEEEE, per germline. The CDR3 DNA reads TGTGCCAGCAGCTTGGTAGGGGGATTGGACTACAATGAGCAGTTCTTC. It is translated as CASSLVGGLDYNEQFF. The whole variable domain, filled in from reference TRBV5-6 and TRBJ2-1, reads DAGVTQSPTHLIKTRGQQVTLRCSPKSGHDTVSWYQQALGQGPQFIFQYYEEEERQRGNFPDRFSGHQFPNYSSELNVNALLLGDSALYLCASSLVGGLDYNEQFFGPGTRLTVL.

This clone has more than one count but fewer than ten. V and J are TRBV29-1 and TRBJ1-4, with unresolved D. Germline V CDR1 and CDR2: SQVTM, ANQGSEA. The CDR3 extends over 12 amino acids. Trimming cost V 5 bases and J 4 bases, with 8 bases left between them. CDR3 protein: CSVKRVNEKLFF. CDR3 nucleotide sequence: TGCAGCGTTAAACGGGTTAATGAAAAACTGTTTTTT.

The CDR3 reads CASSAGVLAGGMQFF. DNA of the CDR3: TGTGCCAGCAGCGCGGGGGTACTAGCGGGAGGGATGCAGTTCTTC. The V and J genes are TRBV9 and TRBJ2-1; 13 bases agree with TRBD2. V lost 3 bases and J lost 12; bases outside the gene matches: 9. Per the germline V gene, CDR1 is SGDLS and CDR2 is YYNGEE. The CDR3 has 15 residues. Together with reference TRBV9 and TRBJ2-1, the CDR3 gives the full variable domain: DSGVTQTPKHLITATGQRVTLRCSPRSGDLSVYWYQQSLDQGLQFLIQYYNGEERAKGNILERFSAQQFPDLHSELNLSSLELGDSALYFCASSAGVLAGGMQFFGPGTRLTVL.

This clone was counted once. The chain employs TRBV19 and TRBJ2-1; D is unclear. With 10 bases removed from V and 9 bases from J, the gap between germline ends came to 16 bases. The CDR3 spans 12 residues. CDR1 and CDR2 from the germline V gene are LNHDA and SQIVND (reference sequence). The CDR3 nucleotides read TGTGCCACCAGTGCACCCCACAGTGAGCAGTTCTTC. Translated: CATSAPHSEQFF.

This clone was seen a single time. The J gene is TRBJ2-5, the V gene TRBV7-8; 11 bases map to TRBD2. V lost 5 bases and J lost 5; bases outside the gene matches: 1. Germline V gene sequence: CDR1 SGHVS, CDR2 FQNEAQ. The CDR3 runs 13 residues. The DNA of the CDR3 is TGTGCCAGCAGCGCTAGCGGGAGGGAGACCCAGTACTTC. It encodes CASSASGRETQYF.

The chain links TRBV5-1 to TRBJ2-3; D ambiguous. The germline CDR1 and CDR2 sequences are SGHRS and YFSETQ. Deletions cut 4 bases from V and 5 bases from J, with 17 bases between. This CDR3 has 15 residues. The chain's CDR3 is CASSPTRHFGDTQYF. In DNA form, the CDR3 reads TGCGCCAGCAGCCCTACGCGTCACTTCGGAGATACGCAGTATTTT.